This TCR beta chain was observed in a study of cytomegalovirus exposure and HLA in healthy donors (dated 2017 in TCRdb). Background on the whole study: In an earlier analysis of several hundred of the donors, less than 350 Gb of sequence data and 100 million or so unique TCR beta sequences from some 170 million T cells were reported. About 280 gigabases of sequencing data and 70 million to 100 million unique TCR sequences made up an early release that covered over 550 HLA-typed donors. Of the approximately 400 genotyped donors, 65% to 90% fell in the genetic ancestry cluster associated with self-reported Caucasian donors. The aim of the study was to test whether cataloging public T cell receptors could identify signatures of past pathogen exposure. The study used immunosequencing to profile the T cell repertoires of approximately 690 subjects and linked those repertoires to cytomegalovirus serostatus. In addition to the first cohort of 666 subjects, a separate validation cohort of under 150 different subjects was used. To predict cytomegalovirus infection status, the study brought together high-throughput TCR immunosequencing, statistical association of individual TCRs with disease status, and machine learning. A later analysis re-examined previously published TCR beta repertoires from about 700 donors and added high-resolution HLA genotyping to investigate patterns of TCR occurrence. Rather than drawing on any new phenotypic data, the later analysis identified candidate immune exposures from TCR beta sequences and the way those sequences occurred across donors. An earlier analysis of about 600 of the donors used high-throughput TCR beta sequencing to judge whether each TCR beta V gene segment behaved as functional or pseudogenic. Donor age, sex, ethnicity and CMV serostatus were compiled alongside the repertoire data. Genome-wide SNP genotypes for about 60% of the roughly 700 donors were used in a later genetic analysis, which treated that subset as a discovery cohort. Every repertoire in the discovery cohort had been generated on one and the same sequencing platform. Both class I and class II loci were covered by HLA typing, at four-digit resolution. Typing coverage differed by locus: A, B, C, DRB1 and DQB1 were typed in roughly 629-630 donors, DQA1 in about 550, DPA1 in approximately 600, and DPB1 in around 440. Four to six DR-DQ haplotypes were handled as single units for association and clustering because linkage in the cohort was strong. Among 350 to 400 genotyped donors of the cohort, an average of approximately 240,000 unique TCR beta nucleotide sequences were sequenced per donor, roughly 20% of them non-productive. Results and caveats for the whole study, not just this receptor: In a later analysis, most CMV-associated TCR beta chains were found to appear HLA-restricted, with HLA associations seemingly driven largely by CMV exposure. The classifier was reported to diagnose cytomegalovirus status with high specificity and sensitivity in both the original and validation cohorts. A later analysis reported that several top co-occurrence clusters appeared linked to parvovirus B19, influenza, CMV and Epstein-Barr virus. According to a later genetic analysis, donors in an Asian-associated ancestry cluster had fewer N-insertions in productive TCRs than the approximately 630-donor mean. The earlier analysis of approximately 590 of the donors excluded 15 to 20 rarely observed V segments, including chromosome 9 orphons, because counts were too low. Because HLA typing was missing for some donors at each locus, association tests included only the typed subset. Across donors, most TCR sequences were observed very rarely, whereas some public TCRs were present in many individuals. In a later genetic analysis, a missense DCLRE1C variant was associated with V-gene and J-gene trimming of TCR beta chains, and the association was replicated in an independent cohort. Some IMGT-functional V segments, including TRBV6-2 and TRBV6-3, could not be distinguished by the 87-base-pair reads and were therefore excluded. Correlated functional status among segregating V segments might reflect linkage disequilibrium, but an unknown experimental factor could not be ruled out. An earlier analysis of approximately 600 of the donors showed that most TCR beta V segments appeared in productive rearrangements either about 87% or about 30% of the time, which broadly matched IMGT annotations. Roughly uniform sequencing depth across donors was assumed in presence/absence analyses, although this assumption may not hold. A further reported finding was that TCR beta sequences accurately predicted the HLA-A and HLA-B alleles for most subjects in the first cohort. Only TCR beta chains were sequenced in this cohort, and the absence of alpha or paired-chain data limited detectable features. According to the authors, the approach could potentially be generalized to other disease states and immunological phenotypes. The only immune exposure information available for the cohort was CMV serostatus. A later analysis associated 16,951 TCR beta sequences with specific HLA alleles at a false discovery rate of 0.05. In the study, roughly 160 TCR beta chains were listed as associated with cytomegalovirus. In vitro tests confirmed that a few of the cytomegalovirus-associated TCR beta chains recognize cytomegalovirus antigens. Assigning TCR associations to individual alleles was difficult when HLA alleles, especially DR and DQ, strongly co-occurred. The sequencing pipeline was judged likely to have produced a cluster of highly shared sequence variants as a technical artifact. A later analysis found that HLA-associated TCR beta chains were more clonally expanded and had lower generation probabilities than equally common non-associated chains. In a later analysis, the rate of TCR association differed among HLA loci, with DRB1 alleles having the most associated TCRs and HLA-C alleles having the fewest.

The CDR3 numbers 12 residues from cysteine through phenylalanine. Only CDR3 DNA remains: 36 bases, in frame from the first base. V lost 5 bases and J lost 10 bases; the stretch between them is 14 bases long. From the germline V gene, CDR1 is SNHLY and CDR2 is FYNNEI. With respect to this clone: Its specific antigen is unknown. Base qualities are missing; no much larger clone stands one base away.

Library prep was done by the immunoSEQ multiplex PCR assay. The multiplex PCR relied on a mix of 60 forward primers for TCR Vbeta segments and 13 reverse primers for TCR Jbeta segments. Amplification of the CDR3 region of rearranged TCR beta genes was performed with a multiplex PCR assay on genomic DNA. The amplified TCR beta libraries were sequenced on the Illumina HiSeq System as 87-base-pair reads. For the original study's pipeline: In a later analysis, 77 million or so unique TCR beta chains were counted across the approximately 670 repertoires, and some 10 million of these chains were shared by at least two donors. Raw reads were error-corrected and collapsed into unique sequences by a nearest-neighbor algorithm in which closely related sequences were merged to remove PCR and sequencing errors. Alignment of CDR3 sequences to IMGT reference sequences was used to assign V, D and J gene segments. For a sequence to be retained, at least a six-nucleotide match to both a V gene segment and a J gene segment was required. A rearrangement was called productive if the CDR3 had no stop codons and remained in frame with V and J, and every other rearrangement was called non-productive. CDR3 was defined according to IMGT convention as the region running from the second conserved V-encoded cysteine to the conserved J-encoded phenylalanine. The earlier analysis of some 580 of the donors excluded any sequence lacking an unambiguous match to a single V gene segment. In an earlier analysis of several hundred of the donors, V segments were called functional above 56.7% productive rearrangements and were called segregating when the between-donor standard deviation exceeded 5%. To diagnose cytomegalovirus status from the catalog of TCR beta chain sequences, a statistical classification framework was built. In a later analysis, V and J genes were assigned by comparing TCR nucleotide sequences against IMGT/GENE-DB human TR gene sequences. A later analysis assigned CDR3 sequences and most-parsimonious VDJ recombination scenarios with the TCRdist pipeline. A later analysis defined each TCR beta chain by its CDR3 amino acid sequence plus V-gene family, and excluded reads lacking a unique V-gene family. To address suspected cross-contamination and a sequencing artifact, a later analysis removed around 600 highly shared, low-generation-probability nucleotide sequences. In a later analysis, a clonal expansion index for each public chain was calculated from normalized within-repertoire ranks of inferred template counts. Generation probabilities in a later analysis came from a VDJ recombination model fitted to out-of-frame rearrangements, and those results were checked against IGoR. In a later analysis, hypergeometric tests were used to score TCR-TCR, TCR-HLA and TCR-CMV co-occurrence, with a repertoire-size bias correction applied to TCR pairs. In a later analysis, false discovery rates were estimated by permuting HLA or CMV assignments 20 times. A later analysis grouped co-occurring TCRs with DBSCAN, adding TCRdist sequence similarity when clustering within HLA-allele-positive subsets. Repertoires with fewer than 30,000 or more than 120,000 public chains, plus five repertoires with anomalous nucleotide sharing, were excluded from co-occurrence clustering. Held by TCRdb, this immuneACCESS table contains in-frame sequences only and omits some clones. Under half of the omission traces to an unresolved V gene where checked; the cause of the rest is unknown. That table furnishes V, J and clone size, whereas the DNA furnished D and trimming. The sample table lists over 150,000 clones, approximately 85% of them with a count of one. The ten largest clones capture more than 4% of the sample.

The cohort was made up of around 720 healthy bone marrow donors. At the time of sampling, every cohort member was nominally healthy, though immune exposures that went unrecorded were likely present. The donor tested CMV seropositive, placing the donor among the 289 seropositive members of the cohort. A peripheral blood sample was collected from each donor, and TCR beta sequencing was performed on peripheral blood mononuclear cells. Genomic DNA extraction from the blood cell samples was performed with the Qiagen DNeasy Blood Extraction Kit. Sequenced input: PBMCs. The clonotype comes from a girl aged 5-17 years in good health and CMV-seropositive. The sequence joins TRBV2 to TRBJ2-5; perhaps TRBD2 is the D gene, with 6 bases matching. This receptor carries the CDR3 CASSPGLTVQYF. The DNA sequence is given as TGTGCCAGCAGTCCTGGACTAACTGTCCAGTACTTC.